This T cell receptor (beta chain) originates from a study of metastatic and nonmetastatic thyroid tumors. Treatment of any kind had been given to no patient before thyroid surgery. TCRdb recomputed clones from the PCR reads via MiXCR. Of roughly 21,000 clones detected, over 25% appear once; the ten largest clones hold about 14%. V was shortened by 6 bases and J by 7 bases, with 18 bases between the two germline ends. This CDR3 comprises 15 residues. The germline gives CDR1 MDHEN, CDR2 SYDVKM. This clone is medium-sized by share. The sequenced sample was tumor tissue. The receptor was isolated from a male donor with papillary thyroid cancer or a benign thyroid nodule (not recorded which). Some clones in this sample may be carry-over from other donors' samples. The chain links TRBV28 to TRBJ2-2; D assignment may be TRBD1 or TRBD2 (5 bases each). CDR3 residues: CASSPGAHRGGELFF. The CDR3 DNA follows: TGTGCCAGCAGCCCCGGGGCCCATCGGGGCGGGGAGCTGTTTTTT.